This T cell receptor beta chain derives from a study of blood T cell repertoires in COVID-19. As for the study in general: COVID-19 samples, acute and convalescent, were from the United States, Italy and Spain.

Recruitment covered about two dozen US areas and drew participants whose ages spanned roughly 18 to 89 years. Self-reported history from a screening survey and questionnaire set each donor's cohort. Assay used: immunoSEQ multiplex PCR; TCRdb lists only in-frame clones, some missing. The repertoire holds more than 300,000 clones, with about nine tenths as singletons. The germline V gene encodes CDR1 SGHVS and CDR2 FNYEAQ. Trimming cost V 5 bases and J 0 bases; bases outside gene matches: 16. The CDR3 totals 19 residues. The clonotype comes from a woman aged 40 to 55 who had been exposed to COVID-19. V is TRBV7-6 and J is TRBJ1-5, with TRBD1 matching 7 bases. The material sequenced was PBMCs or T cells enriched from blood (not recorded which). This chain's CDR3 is CASSHRAAETGLSNQPQHF. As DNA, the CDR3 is TGTGCCAGCAGCCACCGGGCTGCTGAGACAGGGCTTAGCAATCAGCCCCAGCATTTT.